These 5 T cell receptor beta chains were all obtained from the same sample, sequenced in a study of regulatory T cells in long-lasting Graves disease. Stated time point: newly diagnosed GD, antithyroid drugs for less than 3 months. PBMC-derived RNA was used for the TCR library. Libraries of TCR beta came from iRepertoire HTBI primers plus Arm-PCR of CDR3 regions. One entry per CDR3 protein results from TCRdb running MiXCR on the multiplex PCR reads. The table shows more than 450,000 distinct CDR3 sequences, with about 11% occurring only once. These data also formed part of another study, on T cells in Graves' hyperthyroidism and ophthalmopathy.

The sample in question was peripheral blood mononuclear cells (PBMCs), obtained at new diagnosis, from a patient treated with antithyroid drugs. Source of these receptors: a woman aged 30 to 39 with Graves disease.

This clonotype was observed a handful of times. The CDR3: CASSPGTSGIDTQYF. CDR3 DNA sequence: TGTGCCAGCAGCCCTGGGACTAGCGGGATAGATACGCAGTATTTT. The genes are TRBV9 and TRBJ2-3; 13 nucleotides match TRBD2. The V gene's germline CDR1 is SGDLS and CDR2 YYNGEE. The CDR3 runs 15 residues. Unmatched junction bases numbered 4, after V lost 4 bases and J lost 5 bases.

On this clonotype itself: This may come from a read error, since a much larger clone is one base off. This sequence joins TRBV12-3 or TRBV12-4 and TRBJ2-1; D is unresolved. The CDR3 totals 13 residues. CDR3 region: CASRVGSCNEQFF. For the CDR3, the DNA is TGTGCCAGCAGAGTAGGGTCCTGCAATGAGCAGTTCTTC.

Points on this clonotype: Since a much larger clone is just one base distant, this may be a read error. The CDR3 bases are TGTGCCAGCAGCTCTAGACATTCCTACGAGCAGTACTTC. Translating it yields CASSSRHSYEQYF. The chain is built from TRBV7-2 and TRBJ2-7; unclear D gene. This CDR3 is 13 amino acids long. V lost 4 bases, J lost 1 base, and 8 bases lay in between. Per the germline V gene, CDR1 is SGHTA and CDR2 is FQGNSA.

V usage is TRBV4-1 and J usage is TRBJ1-3; D might be TRBD1 (6 bases). This CDR3 is built from 17 residues. CDR1 MGHRA and CDR2 YSYEKL come from the germline V gene. V was pared by 0 bases and J by 0 bases, with 12 bases between. In DNA form, the CDR3 reads TGCGCCAGCAGCCAAGATCTACCGGACAGCTCTGGAAACACCATATATTTT. Amino acids: CASSQDLPDSSGNTIYF.

This chain uses TRBV29-1 with TRBJ1-3, with no clear D. Germline CDR1 and CDR2: SQVTM and ANQGSEA. The V gene lost 2 bases and the J gene lost 0 bases, with 5 bases spanning the gap. The CDR3 loop spans 13 amino acids. DNA of the CDR3: TGCAGCGTTGAACGGTACTCTGGAAACACCATATATTTT. Its translation: CSVERYSGNTIYF. The complete variable domain, with remaining parts taken from reference TRBV29-1 and TRBJ1-3, reads SAVISQKPSRDICQRGTSLTIQCQVDSQVTMMFWYRQQPGQSLTLIATANQGSEATYESGFVIDKFPISRPNLTFSTLTVSNMSPEDSSIYLCSVERYSGNTIYFGEGSWLTVV.